This T cell receptor (beta chain) originates from a study of shared clonotypes between healthy human individuals (dated by TCRdb to 2019 to 2021). General notes on the study: A couple of women and a few men aged 18 to 49 years were included in the cohort. Leukapheresis yielded between about 0.9 and 8.9 billion PBMCs per donor. Blood TCR repertoires of five healthy adults were deeply sequenced to estimate repertoire size and the extent of clonotype sharing between individuals. For each donor, CD4 naive and CD4 memory were each given three plates, CD8 naive was given two plates, and CD8 memory was given one plate. Libraries were prepared and TCR repertoires were sequenced by different laboratories using diverse techniques, in order to increase sequencing depth and limit assay-specific biases.

As encoded in the germline V gene, CDR1 is SNHLY while CDR2 is FYNNEI. The V end loses 5 bases and the J end loses 6 bases, and a stretch of 11 bases separates them. From cysteine to phenylalanine, the CDR3 is 12 amino acids long. The entry retains the CDR3 DNA only, 36 bases that are in frame from base 1. Comments on this clone: It has no known antigen specificity. One base away there is no much larger clone; base qualities are not given.

The donors were healthy, HIV-negative adults who had no recently reported acute infections or vaccinations. Only Caucasian adults living in Nashville, Tennessee, USA were represented among the donors. Magnetic negative selection was used to enrich CD4+ T cells, after which naive cells were positively selected on CD45RA and the negative fraction became the memory subset. Blood was collected by leukapheresis, and PBMCs were isolated by Ficoll-Histopaque density gradient centrifugation and then cryopreserved in liquid nitrogen vapor phase. Purity and quantity of every magnetically sorted T cell population were checked by analytical flow cytometry. From each sorted fraction, genomic DNA was isolated and quantified by UV absorbance on a Nanodrop 2000c. The research as a whole found: The genetic and exposure-history diversity represented was limited by the small number of donors. Sampling was restricted to blood, and TCR repertoires in tissues likely differ from the TCR repertoires found in blood. Incomplete sequencing was indicated by rarefaction of sorted-subset datasets, despite the large sequencing depth. Across a few donors, roughly 5% of naive CD4, 3% to 3.5% of naive CD8, about 2.3% of memory CD4, and under 0.45% of memory CD8 clonotypes were shared. Estimated clonotype richness was generally larger for naive than for memory subsets. Compared with non-shared clonotypes, clonotypes shared by all four sorted-subset donors had higher generation probabilities. Pairwise subsampling led to the expectation that sequencing depth would affect the degree of clonotype sharing among donors.

Using the deep immunoSEQ assay, TCR CDR3 regions were amplified from genomic DNA by multiplex PCR. For each cell subset, the extracted genomic DNA was distributed evenly across all wells of several immunoSEQ 96-well plates, and each plate served as one replicate. For sorted subsets, approximately 190 ng genomic DNA, equal to 25,000 to 35,000 T cell genomes, was loaded into each replicate PCR. Purified libraries were quantified with a Qubit 3.0 fluorometer, sized on a Bioanalyzer 2100, and re-quantified with the KAPA Library Quantification kit. A separate single-read 150-cycle Illumina NextSeq 550 flow cell was used to sequence each immunoSEQ 96-well plate. Processing in the source paper ran as follows. The immunoSEQ output contained only junctional sequences without quality scores, so filtering could not match that applied to full-length reads. Sequences were annotated with PyIR, a Python wrapper for IgBLAST v1.9, and V/J genes and CDR3 were assigned using IMGT germline references. Reads were filtered out if the reads had weak V/J assignments (E-value above 1e-6), no CDR3, stop codons, out-of-frame junctions, or ambiguous translated residues. A V3J clonotype was defined by an identical inferred V gene, J gene, and CDR3 amino acid sequence. Percentage overlap between repertoires was computed as shared unique clonotypes divided by the size of the smaller repertoire. Three approaches were used to assess repertoire richness: RTK rarefaction, the Chao1 estimator, and Recon v2.1 estimates of unobserved clonotypes. Generation probabilities were computed with OLGA for all TCRbeta clonotypes obtained by the gDNA method from a few donors. TCRdb's version of the immuneACCESS table is confined to in-frame rearrangements and falls short of the full clone set. An unresolved V gene accounts for under half of the shortfall where checked; the remainder is of unknown origin. V, J and clone size are taken as reported in that table, and D and trimming were inferred from the DNA itself. For this sample the table gives over a million clones, of which about 76% were detected only once. The biggest ten clones account for approximately 1.5% of the sample.

The sequence was collected from a young man in good health. The specimen sequenced was memory CD4+ T cells sorted from blood. The cell subset or site label corresponds to: CD45RA-negative fraction. The chain couples TRBV2 to TRBJ2-7; the D gene identity is not certain. Read as DNA, the sequence is TGTGCCAGCAGTCGTGATTCGGGCGAGCAGTACTTC. Translated, this is CASSRDSGEQYF.